These 5 T cell receptor beta chains came from one sample sequenced in a study of T cell changes during pregnancy in multiple sclerosis. The data were produced by immunoSEQ multiplex PCR, yet TCRdb's version contains in-frame clones alone and is incomplete. The sample contains about 75,000 clones, more than 70% of which appear only once. This specimen consisted of peripheral blood, obtained in the first trimester of pregnancy. The receptors were gathered from a female donor in good health, enrolled as a control in a pregnancy study.

CDR3 amino acids: CASSPLAGGPGEQFF. The CDR3 bases are TGTGCCAGCTCGCCCCTAGCGGGGGGGCCGGGGGAGCAGTTCTTC. The chain joins TRBV18 to TRBJ2-1; TRBD2 matches at 12 bases. The germline gives CDR1 KGHSH, CDR2 LQKENI. Trimming cost V 6 bases and J 10 bases; bases outside gene matches: 10. The CDR3 totals 15 residues. Complete variable domain (other parts from reference TRBV18 and TRBJ2-1): NAGVMQNPRHLVRRRGQEARLRCSPMKGHSHVYWYRQLPEEGLKFMVYLQKENIIDESGMPKERFSAEFPKEGPSILRIQQVVRGDSAAYFCASSPLAGGPGEQFFGPGTRLTVL.

This clone was found once. The J gene is TRBJ2-1, the V gene TRBV7-6, with 10 bases matching TRBD2. In germline, CDR1 is SGHVS, CDR2 FNYEAQ. The V gene end was trimmed by 6 bases and the J gene end by 0 bases; junction bases not matched to a gene: 2. The CDR3 runs to 15 residues. CDR3 DNA sequence: TGTGCCAGCAGTCTAGCGGGGGCCTCCTACAATGAGCAGTTCTTC. It yields the protein CASSLAGASYNEQFF.

V usage is TRBV6-5 and J usage is TRBJ1-1; TRBD1 matches 12 bases. The CDR3 runs to 16 residues. CDR1 and CDR2 from the germline V gene are MNHEY and SVGAGI. The V and J ends lost 3 bases and 8 bases, in that order; junction bases with no gene match: 10. The CDR3 coding sequence is TGTGCCAGCAGTTATGGCTACGGGACAGGGGGCACCGAAGCTTTCTTT. Translated: CASSYGYGTGGTEAFF.

This clone has a handful of counts. The chain recombines TRBV27 with TRBJ1-5, with 8 nucleotides matching TRBD1. The CDR3 loop spans 16 amino acids. V was pared by 1 base and J by 0 bases, with 2 bases of the junction left unmatched. Germline CDR1 reads MNHEY; CDR2 reads SMNVEV (reference sequence). CDR3 region: CASSLYRGDSNQPQHF. The DNA for the CDR3 is TGTGCCAGCAGTTTATACAGGGGGGATAGCAATCAGCCCCAGCATTTT.

This chain uses TRBV6-1 with TRBJ2-3, with 7 bases aligning to TRBD1. This CDR3 is built from 12 residues. Germline assignment: CDR1 MNHNS and CDR2 SASEGT. V shed 4 bases, J shed 14 bases, and the junction held 9 bases outside the gene matches. CDR3 DNA sequence: TGTGCCAGCAGTGTACTGGACAGGTCTCTGTATTTT. Protein: CASSVLDRSLYF.